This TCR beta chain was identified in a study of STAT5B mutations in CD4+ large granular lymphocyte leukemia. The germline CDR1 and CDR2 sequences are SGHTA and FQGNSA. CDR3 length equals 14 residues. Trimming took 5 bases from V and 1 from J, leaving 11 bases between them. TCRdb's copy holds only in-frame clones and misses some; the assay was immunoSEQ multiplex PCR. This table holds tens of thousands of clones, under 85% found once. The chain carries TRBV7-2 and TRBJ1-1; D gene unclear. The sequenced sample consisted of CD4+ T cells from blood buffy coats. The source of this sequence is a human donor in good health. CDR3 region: CASSPTLTNTEAFF. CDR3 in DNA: TGTGCCAGCAGCCCGACGCTAACGAACACTGAAGCTTTCTTT.